The rows below give T cell receptor beta chains drawn from one sample of a study of blood T cells in healthy people across ages. From the 5' RACE reads, TCRdb called clonotypes with MiXCR, one entry per CDR3 protein. The sample yields 700,000 or so distinct CDR3 sequences, about a fifth seen once. The sequenced material came from blood. These receptors were taken from a man aged 65 to 79 in good health. CDR3s include the opening cysteine and the closing phenylalanine or tryptophan. The order of the fields is CDR3 protein, CDR3 DNA, V gene, clone size, D gene, J gene. D genes are given only for firm matches. The listing skips clone size in some rows; elsewhere it reads once, few, many or a size class.

CASSTEQMGGNTIYF,TGTGCCAGCAGTACGGAACAGATGGGGGGAAACACCATATATTTT,TRBV12-3/TRBV12-4,NA,NA,TRBJ1-3
CASRLVGGHEQYF,TGTGCCAGCAGGCTAGTGGGAGGCCACGAGCAGTACTTC,TRBV11-2,medium-sized,NA,TRBJ2-7
CARGRGRSNEQFF,TGCGCCAGAGGGAGGGGGCGATCGAACGAGCAGTTCTTC,TRBV5-1,few,NA,TRBJ2-1
CASSGRADSEQYF,TGTGCCAGCAGTGGCCGGGCGGATTCCGAGCAGTACTTC,TRBV6-1,NA,NA,TRBJ2-7
CASSLTGGGTDVQYF,TGTGCCAGCAGTTTAACTGGGGGAGGGACAGATGTGCAGTATTTT,TRBV12-3/TRBV12-4,NA,NA,TRBJ2-3
CASSRDGGPTYEQYF,TGTGCCAGCAGTCGGGACGGAGGTCCTACCTACGAGCAGTACTTC,TRBV12-3/TRBV12-4,NA,NA,TRBJ2-7
CLLRDGSFYEQYF,TGTTTACTCCGGGACGGAAGCTTTTACGAGCAGTACTTC,TRBV6-1,NA,NA,TRBJ2-7
CASTDGSTSEKLFF,TGCGCCAGCACCGACGGGAGTACCTCCGAAAAACTGTTTTTT,TRBV10-1,NA,NA,TRBJ1-4
CASSPRDREAFF,TGTGCCAGCAGCCCGCGGGACCGTGAAGCTTTCTTT,TRBV3-1,NA,NA,TRBJ1-1
CASRKSNRGRTGELFF,TGTGCCAGCAGAAAATCCAACAGGGGGAGGACCGGGGAGCTGTTTTTT,TRBV12-3/TRBV12-4,NA,TRBD1,TRBJ2-2
CASSPGTSGSTQYF,TGTGCCAGCAGTCCTGGGACTAGCGGGAGTACGCAGTATTTT,TRBV12-3/TRBV12-4,few,TRBD2,TRBJ2-3
CASGPSGSVGDTQYF,TGTGCTAGTGGTCCCAGCGGGAGTGTTGGGGATACGCAGTATTTT,TRBV12-5,NA,TRBD2,TRBJ2-3
CASSIGSREETQYF,TGCGCCAGCAGCATTGGTTCCAGGGAGGAGACCCAGTACTTC,TRBV5-1,NA,NA,TRBJ2-5
CSAAGDGYGYTF,TGCAGCGCCGCAGGGGACGGCTATGGCTACACCTTC,TRBV29-1,NA,NA,TRBJ1-2
CASSDPSGSSNEQFF,TGTGCCAGCAGTGATCCTAGCGGGAGTAGCAATGAGCAGTTCTTC,TRBV6-1,NA,TRBD2,TRBJ2-1
CSARGSGSYYEQYF,TGCAGTGCTAGAGGTAGCGGGAGCTACTACGAGCAGTACTTC,TRBV20-1,NA,TRBD2,TRBJ2-7
CASSQGLRTGNEQFF,TGCGCCAGCAGCCAGGGGCTTCGGACAGGGAATGAGCAGTTCTTC,TRBV4-3,many,TRBD1,TRBJ2-1
CASSIYTGTGDQPQHF,TGTGCCAGTAGTATTTACACCGGGACAGGGGACCAGCCCCAGCATTTT,TRBV19,few,TRBD1,TRBJ1-5
CAISEIAGEETQYF,TGTGCCATCAGTGAGATAGCGGGGGAAGAGACCCAGTACTTC,TRBV10-3,NA,TRBD2,TRBJ2-5
CASSRGLAGGQNTGELFF,TGTGCCAGCAGCAGGGGTCTAGCGGGGGGTCAGAACACCGGGGAGCTGTTTTTT,TRBV9,once,TRBD2,TRBJ2-2
CASSSTLSGGARNEQFF,TGTGCCAGCAGTTCCACCCTTAGCGGGGGGGCCCGGAATGAGCAGTTCTTC,TRBV2,many,TRBD2,TRBJ2-1
CASSHGTGNTEAFF,TGTGCCAGCAGTCATGGGACAGGGAACACTGAAGCTTTCTTT,TRBV6-5,many,TRBD1,TRBJ1-1
CASSAAPATQYF,TGTGCCAGCAGCGCCGCGCCAGCTACGCAGTATTTT,TRBV7-2,few,NA,TRBJ2-3
CSATMGGFSSGNTIYF,TGCAGTGCTACAATGGGGGGTTTCAGCTCTGGAAACACCATATATTTT,TRBV20-1,NA,NA,TRBJ1-3
CASSHGTGVQPQHF,TGTGCCAGCAGCCACGGGACAGGGGTACAGCCCCAGCATTTT,TRBV3-1,NA,TRBD1,TRBJ1-5
CATSIMTSGVKNIQYF,TGTGCCACCAGCATCATGACTAGCGGGGTCAAAAACATTCAGTACTTC,TRBV15,NA,TRBD2,TRBJ2-4
CSARAGENSNQPQHF,TGCAGTGCTAGAGCCGGAGAAAATAGCAATCAGCCCCAGCATTTT,TRBV20-1,few,NA,TRBJ1-5
CSARPLRGTDTQYF,TGCAGTGCTAGACCCCTCAGGGGCACAGATACGCAGTATTTT,TRBV20-1,NA,NA,TRBJ2-3
CSGGRGNIQYF,TGCAGCGGTGGCAGGGGAAACATTCAGTACTTC,TRBV29-1,many,NA,TRBJ2-4
CASSQGVAGELFF,TGTGCCAGCAGCCAAGGAGTAGCCGGGGAGCTGTTTTTT,TRBV14,NA,NA,TRBJ2-2
CAGSLVRESRYTF,TGTGCCGGCAGCTTAGTCAGGGAATCGCGCTACACCTTC,TRBV7-9,NA,NA,TRBJ1-2
CASSEFPGSGTDTQYF,TGTGCCAGCAGCGAATTCCCGGGGTCTGGCACAGATACGCAGTATTTT,TRBV7-2,NA,NA,TRBJ2-3
CASSPRDRVNTEAFF,TGTGCCAGCAGCCCCCGGGACAGGGTAAACACTGAAGCTTTCTTT,TRBV5-5,NA,TRBD1,TRBJ1-1
CASSQETILAGNTIYF,TGCGCCAGCAGCCAAGAAACGATACTCGCGGGAAACACCATATATTTT,TRBV4-1,NA,NA,TRBJ1-3
CASSDLQGSGANVLTF,TGCGCCAGCAGCGACCTACAGGGTTCTGGGGCCAACGTCCTGACTTTC,TRBV5-1,many,NA,TRBJ2-6
CASSLDRAGREKLFF,TGCGCCAGCAGCTTGGACAGGGCAGGTCGGGAAAAACTGTTTTTT,TRBV5-1,few,NA,TRBJ1-4
CASSRTGQDYNEQFF,TGTGCCAGCAGTAGAACGGGACAGGACTACAATGAGCAGTTCTTC,TRBV27,NA,TRBD1,TRBJ2-1
CASSSPDRGGGYTF,TGTGCCAGCAGCTCTCCGGACAGGGGAGGAGGCTACACCTTC,TRBV7-9,NA,TRBD1,TRBJ1-2
CSVVGTFQETQYF,TGCAGCGTTGTAGGCACCTTCCAAGAGACCCAGTACTTC,TRBV29-1,NA,NA,TRBJ2-5
CAWSVASGSAGELFF,TGTGCCTGGAGTGTGGCTAGCGGGAGTGCCGGGGAGCTGTTTTTT,TRBV30,NA,TRBD2,TRBJ2-2
CSAGRSGSYNEQFF,TGCAGCGCCGGACGGTCAGGCTCCTACAATGAGCAGTTCTTC,TRBV29-1,NA,NA,TRBJ2-1
CSARVSGQGLETQYF,TGCAGTGCTAGAGTCTCGGGACAGGGACTAGAGACCCAGTACTTC,TRBV20-1,few,TRBD1,TRBJ2-5
CASSLLGEETQYF,TGCGCCAGCAGCTTGCTTGGGGAAGAGACCCAGTACTTC,TRBV5-1,NA,NA,TRBJ2-5
CASSDLAGADNEQFF,TGCGCCAGCAGCGACCTAGCGGGGGCAGACAATGAGCAGTTCTTC,TRBV5-1,NA,TRBD2,TRBJ2-1
CASSAPGTSGDPQETQYF,TGTGCCAGCAGTGCCCCGGGGACTAGCGGAGATCCCCAAGAGACCCAGTACTTC,TRBV12-3/TRBV12-4,few,TRBD2,TRBJ2-5
CASSLGYGGELFF,TGTGCCAGCAGCTTAGGGTACGGCGGGGAGCTGTTTTTT,TRBV7-2,NA,NA,TRBJ2-2
CASSQGGGNSGNTIYF,TGTGCCAGCAGCCAAGGGGGGGGCAACTCCGGAAACACCATATATTTT,TRBV3-1,few,NA,TRBJ1-3
CSARDLASGNQETQYF,TGCAGTGCTAGAGATCTGGCTAGCGGGAACCAAGAGACCCAGTACTTC,TRBV20-1,NA,TRBD2,TRBJ2-5
CSAKGGLAYEQYF,TGCAGTGCAAAAGGGGGGCTGGCCTACGAGCAGTACTTC,TRBV20-1,NA,NA,TRBJ2-7
CASSQNSGMGEQYF,TGTGCCAGCAGCCAAAATTCAGGGATGGGCGAGCAGTACTTC,TRBV16,few,NA,TRBJ2-7
CSARMGQGNIQYF,TGCAGCGCCCGGATGGGACAGGGAAACATTCAGTACTTC,TRBV29-1,NA,TRBD1,TRBJ2-4
CARMRADTQYF,TGTGCCAGAATGAGGGCTGATACGCAGTATTTT,TRBV12-3/TRBV12-4,NA,NA,TRBJ2-3